Sequencing of this T cell receptor beta chain was carried out in a study of beta chain features in type 1 diabetes. Trimming removed 6 bases from V and 6 bases from J; junction bases left unmatched: 15. This CDR3 spans 16 amino acids. The germline V gene encodes CDR1 MNHNY and CDR2 SVGAGI (reference sequence). Sequencing targeted expressed TCRB transcripts, as all isolated RNA had been reverse transcribed. Sequencing used immunoSEQ multiplex PCR; TCRdb keeps in-frame clones, though not all of them. The sample contains some 900,000 clones, roughly a sixth of which appear only once. This chain uses TRBV6-6 with TRBJ2-5; 8 bases line up with TRBD2. Sequenced: naive CD4+ T cells from blood. The sequence came from a woman under 30 in good health. As DNA, the CDR3 is TGTGCCAGCAGATCCCGGGAGGGCCCTTTTCGGAAGACCCAGTACTTC. Protein: CASRSREGPFRKTQYF.